The rows below give T cell receptor beta chains drawn from one sample of a study of immune characterization of retroperitoneal liposarcoma. MiXCR, run by TCRdb on the PCR reads, gives a single entry per CDR3 protein. In the table there are under 11,000 distinct CDR3 sequences, under 25% of which are singletons. Sequencing was carried out using blood. All receptors come from a female donor with retroperitoneal liposarcoma. Both conserved end residues are part of each CDR3. The order of the fields is J gene, V gene, CDR3 protein.

TRBJ2-4 TRBV27 CATGGTGQDIQYF
TRBJ2-7 TRBV25-1 CASSEYGVRADEQYF
TRBJ2-3 TRBV6-1 CASSAAGEGDTQYF
TRBJ2-5 TRBV11-2 CASSFGDSQETQYF
NA TRBV27 CASSFGTGRDEQYF
TRBJ2-2 TRBV6-5 CASSYDAGARGGTGELFF
TRBJ2-1 TRBV6-1 CASRIGQGTTYEQFF
TRBJ1-1 TRBV6-1 CASRLKQGAGNTEAFF
TRBJ1-2 TRBV6-1 CASSEAGAYYGYTF
TRBJ2-6 TRBV4-3 CASSHGTAKANVLTF
TRBJ2-3 TRBV12-3/TRBV12-4 CASGISGNTDTQYF
TRBJ2-1 TRBV5-1 CASSEGSLNEQFF
TRBJ2-7 TRBV10-2 CASSPGQAYEQYF
TRBJ2-3 TRBV12-3/TRBV12-4 CASGGSTDTQYF
TRBJ2-5 TRBV6-1 CAQETQYF
TRBJ1-5 TRBV7-8 CASSLGAGRSRVGNQPQHF
TRBJ2-1 TRBV25-1 CASSGASGRVDEQFF
NA TRBV7-9 CASSITGSSYNEQYF
TRBJ2-1 TRBV19 CASSPTSGEYNEQFF
TRBJ2-1 TRBV6-1 CASSEVPGDYSYNEQFF
TRBJ2-1 TRBV10-2 CASRGLGGGFF
TRBJ1-1 TRBV27 CASSGQGVTEAFF
TRBJ2-3 TRBV10-1 CASSESAGGADTQYF
NA TRBV6-1 CASSYRDNSYEQYF
TRBJ1-2 TRBV6-1 CASIDPRAGGLHGYTF
TRBJ2-1 TRBV12-3/TRBV12-4 CASSLSGKQFF
TRBJ2-1 TRBV4-1 CASSPMEYNEQFF
TRBJ2-7 TRBV11-3 CASSLVPDSYEQYF
NA TRBV6-2/TRBV6-3 CASSLSSGLTYEQYF
TRBJ2-5 TRBV11-2 CASSSQETQYF
NA TRBV27 CASSAGTTNNEQFF
TRBJ2-1 TRBV12-5 CASGLQGSGTYNEQFF
TRBJ2-3 TRBV6-2/TRBV6-3 CASSQGSGGLTDTQYF
TRBJ1-1 TRBV9 CASSVEAGRNTEAFF
TRBJ2-1 TRBV27 CASRREGLNEQFF
TRBJ2-1 TRBV6-1 CASSVRGQGSYNEQFF
TRBJ1-3 TRBV27 CASSPWTGASSPSGNTIYF
TRBJ2-5 TRBV4-1 CASSQDGQPRRF
TRBJ2-7 TRBV6-1 CASSDKAGPYEQYF